This T cell receptor beta chain is from a study of T cell responses to AZD1222 COVID-19 vaccine. Clones were sequenced by immunoSEQ multiplex PCR, and TCRdb holds only the in-frame ones, with some missing. This sample has around 170,000 clones, with just over 85% found just once. Findings and limits, study-wide: The donor cohort was predominantly white British with a female majority, and clonal diversity may have been underestimated. Unmutated variant regions are reportedly the target of nearly half of TCRs that are spike-specific.

As regards this clone: What it binds is not known.

CDR1 is GTSNPN and CDR2 is SVGIG in the germline V gene (reference sequence). V lost 1 base to trimming and J lost 4 bases; unmatched junction nucleotides: 4. The CDR3 is 14 residues long. This sample comprised peripheral blood, obtained 28 days after the second AZD1222 dose. This clonotype originated in an adult who received the AZD1222 COVID-19 vaccine. The V and J genes are TRBV30 and TRBJ1-3; 7 positions agree with TRBD1. The CDR3 DNA is TGTGCCTGGAGTGAGGGGGCTAAGGGAAACACCATATATTTT. Translating it yields CAWSEGAKGNTIYF.